This entry lists 22 T cell receptor beta chains sequenced from one sample in a study of breast tumors, draining lymph nodes, adjacent tissues. Axillary draining lymph nodes of breast cancer patients supplied the node samples. TCRdb used MiXCR to reprocess the multiplex PCR reads, holding one entry per CDR3 protein. Seen here are 170,000 or so distinct CDR3 sequences, roughly a third observed once, and the top ten hold 3.5% to 4.5%. The sequenced sample consisted of axillary lymph node tissue. The receptors derive from a female donor with breast cancer. Some clones in this sample may be carry-over from other donors' samples.

The rearrangement links TRBV6-1 to TRBJ2-2; TRBD2 aligns across 7 bases. The CDR3 is 17 residues long. The trim removed 1 base at V and 6 bases at J, leaving 11 bases unmatched. Per the germline V gene, CDR1 is MNHNS and CDR2 is SASEGT. Here the CDR3 reads CASSEGPTGRRPGELFF. The CDR3, as DNA: TGTGCCAGCAGTGAAGGACCCACCGGGAGGCGCCCCGGGGAGCTGTTTTTT.

This clonotype was counted ten times or more. The chain uses TRBV7-2 and TRBJ1-2, with 12 bases lining up with TRBD1. The trim removed 4 bases at V and 5 bases at J, leaving 11 bases unmatched. The CDR3 loop spans 17 amino acids. Germline V gene lookup returns CDR1 SGHTA and CDR2 FQGNSA. The CDR3 loop is CASSSGGTGGARYGYTF. The CDR3 DNA reads TGTGCCAGCAGCTCCGGGGGGACAGGGGGCGCAAGGTATGGCTACACCTTC.

This clonotype was seen at least ten times. This rearrangement joins TRBV7-3 to TRBJ2-3, with 10 positions matching TRBD1. The CDR3 length is 16 residues. From germline, CDR1 is SGHTA and CDR2 FQGTGA. V lost 1 base and J lost 2; bases outside the gene matches: 3. CDR3 sequence (DNA): TGTGCCAGCAGCTTAATGGGACAGGGGACCACAGATACGCAGTATTTT. Translation: CASSLMGQGTTDTQYF.

This clonotype was recorded at least ten times. The chain joins TRBV10-3 to TRBJ1-5; D is uncertain. CDR1 ENHRY and CDR2 SYGVKD come from the germline V gene. Trimming stripped 2 bases from V and 4 bases from J, with 12 bases between. This CDR3 comprises 15 residues. CDR3 sequence: CAISETRGKNQPQHF. For the CDR3, the DNA is TGTGCCATCAGTGAGACTAGAGGGAAGAATCAGCCCCAGCATTTT.

The rearrangement joins TRBV20-1 to TRBJ2-5, with TRBD1 matching 9 bases. The CDR3 totals 17 residues. J lost 4 bases, V lost 0 bases, and 12 bases had no gene match. The germline V gene has CDR1 DFQATT and CDR2 SNEGSKA (reference sequence). CDR3 region: CSARDRDEEDRGETQYF. The CDR3 DNA is TGCAGTGCTAGAGATCGGGATGAGGAGGACAGGGGAGAGACCCAGTACTTC.

This clonotype occurred a few times. The J gene is TRBJ2-1, the V gene TRBV27; D may be TRBD1 (5 bases). Germline V gene lookup returns CDR1 MNHEY and CDR2 SMNVEV (reference sequence). The CDR3 is 15 amino acids. V was trimmed by 3 bases and J by 3 bases, leaving 12 bases between them. This CDR3 is CASSLGQLIYNEQFF. In nucleotides, the CDR3 is TGTGCCAGCAGTTTGGGGCAGCTAATCTACAATGAGCAGTTCTTC.

This clonotype was seen repeatedly, ten times or more. The V call is TRBV18, the J call TRBJ2-7; 14 nucleotides align to TRBD2. Trimming removed 6 bases from V and 2 bases from J; junction bases left unmatched: 9. The germline V gene encodes CDR1 KGHSH and CDR2 LQKENI. The CDR3 sequence is 17 residues long. The CDR3 spells CASSPGTSGRRTYEQYF. CDR3 DNA sequence: TGTGCCAGCTCCCCCGGGACTAGCGGGAGACGGACCTACGAGCAGTACTTC.

This clonotype appeared many times. The chain links TRBV6-6 to TRBJ2-1; TRBD2 matches 9 bases. CDR1 and CDR2 (germline): MNHNY, SVGAGI (reference sequence). CDR3 length: 16 amino acids. J gave up 8 bases and V 6 bases, and 14 bases lay outside the gene matches. The CDR3 spells CASSYTAGGPEDEQFF. The CDR3 DNA follows: TGTGCCAGCAGCTACACAGCGGGAGGCCCGGAGGATGAGCAGTTCTTC.

This clonotype was picked up many times. The V gene is TRBV12-3 or TRBV12-4, the J gene TRBJ2-3; 8 bases agree with TRBD1. The CDR3 length is 14 residues. Unmatched junction bases numbered 5, after V lost 6 bases and J lost 3 bases. The chain's CDR3 is CASRRYRGTDTQYF. The CDR3 nucleotides are TGTGCCAGCAGACGGTACAGGGGGACAGATACGCAGTATTTT.

This clonotype was detected a few times. The V call is TRBV30, the J call TRBJ2-7, with D uncertain. The CDR3 is 12 residues long. CDR1 and CDR2 from the germline V gene are GTSNPN and SVGIG (reference sequence). Trimming stripped 4 bases from V and 3 bases from J, with 10 bases between. The chain's CDR3 is CAWMAGSYEQYF. The CDR3, as DNA: TGTGCCTGGATGGCAGGCAGCTACGAGCAGTACTTC.

The rearrangement uses TRBV11-3 and TRBJ2-4; D is perhaps TRBD2 (5 bases). Per the germline V gene, CDR1 is SGHNT and CDR2 is YENEEA. V was pared by 5 bases and J by 0 bases, with 23 bases between. The CDR3 totals 19 residues. Here the CDR3 DNA reads TGTGCCAGCAGCACCACGATACGCCGGGAACCAGAAGCCAAAAACATTCAGTACTTC. Its translation: CASSTTIRREPEAKNIQYF.

This clonotype was counted at least ten times. The rearrangement uses TRBV9 and TRBJ1-3; no clear D. Trimming took off 5 bases at V and 1 base at J, with 4 bases between the two ends. CDR1 is SGDLS and CDR2 is YYNGEE in the germline V gene. CDR3 length: 12 residues. The CDR3 spells CASRGSGNTIYF. CDR3 nucleotide sequence: TGTGCCAGCAGGGGGTCTGGAAACACCATATATTTT.

In its sample, this clonotype was seen many times. J is TRBJ2-7 and V is TRBV7-8; 10 bases are shared with TRBD1. Unmatched junction bases numbered 11, after V lost 5 bases and J lost 4 bases. The CDR3 loop spans 16 amino acids. Germline-derived CDR1 and CDR2 are SGHVS and FQNEAQ. The CDR3 loop is CASSTHRDRGLYEQYF. The CDR3 DNA is TGTGCCAGCAGCACGCACCGGGACAGGGGTTTGTACGAGCAGTACTTC.

This clonotype is labeled medium-sized. The gene calls are TRBV7-2 and TRBJ1-6; D call uncertain. The CDR3 has 15 amino acids. V was cut by 7 bases and J by 1 base, with 11 bases left in between. Germline values: CDR1 SGHTA, CDR2 FQGNSA. The CDR3 DNA follows: TGTGCCAGCACCCCCGGATGGTCCTATAATTCACCCCTCCACTTT. The encoded protein is CASTPGWSYNSPLHF.

The sample holds many counts of this clonotype. The rearrangement links TRBV2 to TRBJ2-7; 10 positions match TRBD1. CDR3 length equals 10 residues. The germline CDR1 and CDR2 sequences are SNHLY and FYNNEI. J was trimmed by 12 bases and V by 7 bases; bases with no gene match: 3. The CDR3 sequence is CASKGQGLYF. The CDR3 coding sequence is TGTGCCAGCAAGGGACAGGGGTTGTACTTC.

In this sample, this clonotype turned up many times. The rearrangement joins TRBV12-3 or TRBV12-4 to TRBJ1-5; 7 bases align to TRBD1. Losses at the gene ends were 4 bases for V and 3 bases for J; bases not matched to a gene: 3. The CDR3 contains 14 residues. The chain's CDR3 is CASSSTGDNQPQHF. Written as DNA, the CDR3 is TGTGCCAGCAGTTCCACAGGGGACAATCAGCCCCAGCATTTT.

This clonotype was counted ten times or more. The chain is built from TRBV19 and TRBJ2-3; TRBD2 matches at 8 bases. From germline, CDR1 is LNHDA and CDR2 SQIVND (reference sequence). The J segment lost 1 base and the V segment lost 4 bases, leaving 7 bases of the junction unmatched. CDR3 length: 16 residues. CDR3 sequence reads: CASSTRGGRGTDTQYF. CDR3 nucleotide sequence: TGTGCCAGTAGTACTCGGGGGGGCCGGGGCACAGATACGCAGTATTTT.

This clonotype was observed many times. The CDR3 spells CASSIHRTGDEKLFF. Written as DNA, the CDR3 is TGTGCCAGCAGCATTCATAGGACAGGCGATGAAAAACTGTTTTTT. V gene TRBV2 combines with J gene TRBJ1-4; 7 bases agree with TRBD1. Germline values: CDR1 SNHLY, CDR2 FYNNEI. CDR3 length: 15 residues. The V gene end was trimmed by 6 bases and the J gene end by 6 bases; junction bases not matched to a gene: 10. Using reference TRBV2 and TRBJ1-4 for the parts outside the CDR3, the full variable domain is EPEVTQTPSHQVTQMGQEVILRCVPISNHLYFYWYRQILGQKVEFLVSFYNNEISEKSEIFDDQFSVERPDGSNFTLKIRSTKLEDSAMYFCASSIHRTGDEKLFFGSGTQLSVL.

This clonotype was seen ten or more times. This chain connects TRBV6-6 to TRBJ2-3; possible D gene TRBD2, 5 bases. Per the germline V gene, CDR1 is MNHNY and CDR2 is SVGAGI (reference sequence). Trimming took 2 bases from V and 0 from J, leaving 12 bases between them. The CDR3 runs 16 residues. The CDR3 DNA sequence: TGTGCCAGCAGTTACGGAGAGGGCGGAAGCACAGATACGCAGTATTTT. This gives the protein CASSYGEGGSTDTQYF.

Ten or more counts support this clonotype. The chain is built from TRBV7-8 and TRBJ1-5; no definite D call. Deletions cut 0 bases from V and 5 bases from J, with 11 bases between. The CDR3 is made up of 15 amino acids. Germline V gene lookup returns CDR1 SGHVS and CDR2 FQNEAQ. The DNA of the CDR3 is TGTGCCAGCAGCTTAGCTGCCCAGGCCTATCAGCCCCAGCATTTT. It yields the protein CASSLAAQAYQPQHF. The whole variable domain, filled in from reference TRBV7-8 and TRBJ1-5, reads GAGVSQSPRYKVAKRGQDVALRCDPISGHVSLFWYQQALGQGPEFLTYFQNEAQLDKSGLPSDRFFAERPEGSVSTLKIQRTQQEDSAVYLCASSLAAQAYQPQHFGDGTRLSIL.

The chain links TRBV7-8 to TRBJ2-5; 10 bases fit TRBD2. Germline CDR1 SGHVS, CDR2 FQNEAQ. V lost 3 bases to trimming and J lost 1 base; unmatched junction nucleotides: 5. The CDR3 spans 16 residues. CDR3 coding DNA: TGTGCCAGCAGCTTGCAGCGGGGGGGGCGCCAAGAGACCCAGTACTTC. It specifies CASSLQRGGRQETQYF.

This clonotype was picked up many times. The gene calls are TRBV5-1 and TRBJ1-2; no clear D. Germline V CDR1 and CDR2: SGHRS, YFSETQ. Deletions cut 3 bases from V and 3 bases from J, with 9 bases between. This CDR3 region has 13 residues. The CDR3 here is CASSSRPHYGYTF. CDR3 bases: TGCGCCAGCAGCTCCCGCCCACACTATGGCTACACCTTC.